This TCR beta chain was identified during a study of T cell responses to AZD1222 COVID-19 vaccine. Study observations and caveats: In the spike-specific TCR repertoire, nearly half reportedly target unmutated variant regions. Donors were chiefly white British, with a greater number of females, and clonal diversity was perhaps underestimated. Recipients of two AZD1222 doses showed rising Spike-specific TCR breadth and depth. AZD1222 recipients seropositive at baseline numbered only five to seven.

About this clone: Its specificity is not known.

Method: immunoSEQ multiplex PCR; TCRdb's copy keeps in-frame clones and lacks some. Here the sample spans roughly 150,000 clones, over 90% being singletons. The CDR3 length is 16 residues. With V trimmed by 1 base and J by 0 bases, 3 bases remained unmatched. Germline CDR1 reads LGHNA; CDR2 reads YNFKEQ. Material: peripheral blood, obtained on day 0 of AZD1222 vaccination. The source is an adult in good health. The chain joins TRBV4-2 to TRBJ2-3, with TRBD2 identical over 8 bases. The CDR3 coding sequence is TGTGCCAGCAGCCAAGTGTCTAGCGGGAGCACAGATACGCAGTATTTT. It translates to CASSQVSSGSTDTQYF.